The clone carrying this TCR beta chain was seen ten or more times. Trimming pared 8 bases from V and 3 bases from J, leaving 16 bases between. Germline CDR1 SNHLY, CDR2 FYNNEI. This CDR3 contains 14 residues. TCRdb used MiXCR to reprocess the 5' RACE reads, holding one entry per CDR3 protein. The profile shows hundreds of thousands of distinct CDR3 sequences, 3.6% of them singletons. This entry comes from a study of T cells after yellow fever vaccination. This receptor was taken from a man between 18 and 29 years old who received the YFV17D yellow fever vaccine. The V and J genes are TRBV2 and TRBJ1-1; the D is unclear. The material was PBMCs, obtained on the day of the yellow fever booster vaccination. CDR3 in amino acids: CASLSARSYTEAFF. As DNA, the CDR3 is TGTGCCAGCCTTAGCGCCAGAAGTTACACTGAAGCTTTCTTT.